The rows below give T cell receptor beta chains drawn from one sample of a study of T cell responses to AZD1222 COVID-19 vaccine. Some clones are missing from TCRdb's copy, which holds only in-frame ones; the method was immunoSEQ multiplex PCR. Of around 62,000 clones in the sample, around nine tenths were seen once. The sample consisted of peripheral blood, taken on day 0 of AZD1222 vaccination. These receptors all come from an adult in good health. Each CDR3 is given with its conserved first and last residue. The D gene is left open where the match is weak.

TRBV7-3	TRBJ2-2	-	TGTGCCAGCAGCTTGGCCGGGAACACCGGGGAGCTGTTTTTT	CASSLAGNTGELFF
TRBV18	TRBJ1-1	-	TGTGCCAGCTCACCACCGGGGCTACCGACGGGGGAAGCTTTCTTT	CASSPPGLPTGEAFF
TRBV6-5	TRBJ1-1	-	TGTGCCAGCAGTCTGCGGGGCTCGAACACTGAAGCTTTCTTT	CASSLRGSNTEAFF
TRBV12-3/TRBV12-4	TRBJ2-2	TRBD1	TGTGCCAGCCAGACAGGGCGAACCGGGGAGCTGTTTTTT	CASQTGRTGELFF
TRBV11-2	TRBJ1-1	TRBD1	TGTGCCAGCAGCCCAACAGGGGCCAACACTGAAGCTTTCTTT	CASSPTGANTEAFF
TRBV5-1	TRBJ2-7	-	TGCGCCAGCAGCTTGGCGGACTTAAGCTACGAGCAGTACTTC	CASSLADLSYEQYF
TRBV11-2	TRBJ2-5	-	TGTGCCAGCAGCTTAGTGGGCCCCGGTCGGGAGACCCAGTACTTC	CASSLVGPGRETQYF
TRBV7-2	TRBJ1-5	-	TGTGCCAGCAGCCCCAGGGGTGGTCAGCCCCAGCATTTT	CASSPRGGQPQHF
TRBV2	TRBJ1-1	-	TGTGCCAGCAAGCAGGGGCTAAACACTGAAGCTTTCTTT	CASKQGLNTEAFF
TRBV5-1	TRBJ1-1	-	TGCGCCAGCAGCTTGACAGGGAACACTGAAGCTTTCTTT	CASSLTGNTEAFF
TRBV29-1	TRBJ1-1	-	TGCAGCGTTGTCAGCCCCCTGGGCACTGAAGCTTTCTTT	CSVVSPLGTEAFF
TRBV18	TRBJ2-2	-	TGTGCCAGCTCACCATCGGATTTGGCACCGAAGGAGCTGTTTTTT	CASSPSDLAPKELFF
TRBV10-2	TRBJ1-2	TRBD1	TGCGCCAGCAGTGAGTCGAGGGACAGGGGTTGGACTAACTATGGCTACACCTTC	CASSESRDRGWTNYGYTF
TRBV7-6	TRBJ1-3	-	TGTGCCAGCAGCTTAGGGGGGGCGCATGGAAACACCATATATTTT	CASSLGGAHGNTIYF
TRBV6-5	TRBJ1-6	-	TGTGCCAGCAGTTACTCGGGAGGGGGGGGTTCACCCCTCCACTTT	CASSYSGGGGSPLHF
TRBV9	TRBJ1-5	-	TGTGCCAGCAGCGTAGAGGGGACCCAAAATCAGCCCCAGCATTTT	CASSVEGTQNQPQHF
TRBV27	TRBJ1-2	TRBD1	TGTGCCAGCAGTCCCCGGGACAGTCCTAACTATGGCTACACCTTC	CASSPRDSPNYGYTF